These 19 T cell receptor beta chains originate from one sample sequenced in a study of vaccination effects on CD4 cells after COVID-19. Sequencing in the ViraFEST assay came after antigen-specific CD4+ T cells had been expanded with viral peptide pools, which were used to stimulate PBMC. After less than twelve days in culture, the CD4+ T cells were isolated. Two-dose vaccination with either BNT162b2 or mRNA-1273 was given to the participants. The method was immunoSEQ multiplex PCR; TCRdb's version includes in-frame clones alone and lacks a portion of them. The table lists over 80,000 clones, 77% of them singletons. These receptors lack a known antigen. The sequencing here drew on CD4+ T cells from PBMCs cultured with HCoV-OC43 spike peptides, taken after COVID-19 vaccination. Stated subset: HCoV-OC43 spike overlapping peptide pool stimulation. The receptors shown here come from a human donor who received a COVID-19 vaccine.

The chain has TRBV5-5 and TRBJ2-5; 9 nucleotides align to TRBD2. The CDR3 runs to 16 residues. Germline V lookup: CDR1 SGHKS, CDR2 YYEKEE (reference sequence). Germline trimming cut 2 bases from V and 1 base from J; bases unmatched to any gene: 6. The CDR3 spells CASSFAPSGAQETQYF. The CDR3 DNA reads as TGTGCCAGCAGCTTTGCCCCTAGCGGGGCCCAAGAGACCCAGTACTTC.

The chain couples TRBV7-9 to TRBJ1-1; 7 nucleotides align to TRBD1. The CDR3 runs 15 residues. Unmatched junction bases numbered 2, after V lost 1 base and J lost 0 bases. The germline CDR1 and CDR2 sequences are SEHNR and FQNEAQ (reference sequence). CDR3 amino acids: CASSLEGQLNTEAFF. DNA for the CDR3: TGTGCCAGCAGCTTAGAGGGACAGCTGAACACTGAAGCTTTCTTT.

The V gene is TRBV2, the J gene TRBJ2-3; D unresolved. CDR3 length equals 14 residues. With 4 bases removed from V and 2 bases from J, the gap between germline ends came to 10 bases. Germline V CDR1 and CDR2: SNHLY, FYNNEI. DNA for the CDR3: TGTGCCAGCAGTGCGGACGGCCACACAGATACGCAGTATTTT. It yields the protein CASSADGHTDTQYF.

V gene TRBV6-6 combines with J gene TRBJ2-5, with D perhaps matching TRBD1 (6 bases). V was clipped by 2 bases and J by 5 bases, with 6 bases between them. The CDR3 contains 12 residues. Germline-derived CDR1 and CDR2 are MNHNY and SVGAGI (reference sequence). The CDR3 DNA sequence: TGTGCCAGCAGTTACCAGGGGGAGACCCAGTACTTC. Protein sequence: CASSYQGETQYF.

J is TRBJ1-5 and V is TRBV28, with D hard to call. V lost 8 bases and J lost 1, with 12 bases in between. In germline, CDR1 is MDHEN, CDR2 SYDVKM. The CDR3 totals 14 residues. This CDR3 is CASCSTRSNQPQHF. CDR3 nucleotide sequence: TGTGCCAGCTGCTCCACCCGGAGCAATCAGCCCCAGCATTTT.

The V call is TRBV30, the J call TRBJ1-1, with a tentative D call TRBD1 (5 bases). Germline V lookup: CDR1 GTSNPN, CDR2 SVGIG (reference sequence). Trimming took off 3 bases at V and 8 bases at J, with 13 bases between the two ends. This CDR3 comprises 12 residues. CDR3 bases: TGTGCCTGGAGGGATTACGGGGGGGAAGCTTTCTTT. This gives the protein CAWRDYGGEAFF.

The chain uses TRBV5-1 and TRBJ2-6; D is unresolved. The length of the CDR3 is 16 residues. Looked up from germline, CDR1 is SGHRS and CDR2 is YFSETQ. The germline V and J ends were trimmed by 2 bases and 0 bases, with 9 bases remaining between them. The CDR3 reads CASSFEVRSGANVLTF. DNA of the CDR3: TGCGCCAGCAGCTTTGAAGTTCGCTCTGGGGCCAACGTCCTGACTTTC.

The V and J genes are TRBV6-1 and TRBJ2-3; D is unresolved. V lost 2 bases, J lost 4 bases, and 7 bases lay in between. The germline gives CDR1 MNHNS, CDR2 SASEGT. The CDR3 totals 13 residues. This CDR3 is CASSEWRPDTQYF. The CDR3 nucleotides are TGTGCCAGCAGTGAATGGAGACCAGATACGCAGTATTTT.

V gene TRBV25-1 combines with J gene TRBJ2-6; TRBD2 aligns across 15 bases. Germline V gene lookup returns CDR1 MGHDK and CDR2 SYGVNS. Trimming at V came to 4 bases and at J to 1 base, leaving 2 bases not matched to a gene. The CDR3 extends over 18 amino acids. The CDR3 here is CASSGGLAGGSGANVLTF. CDR3 sequence (DNA): TGTGCCAGCAGTGGGGGACTAGCGGGGGGTTCTGGGGCCAACGTCCTGACTTTC.

This clone was seen a few times. The rearrangement joins TRBV2 to TRBJ1-1; TRBD1 might be the D (5 bases). Germline V lookup: CDR1 SNHLY, CDR2 FYNNEI. This CDR3 has 13 amino acids. The V gene lost 5 bases and the J gene lost 5 bases, with 12 bases spanning the gap. Written as DNA, the CDR3 is TGTGCCAGCAGTTACCAGGGTCGGACTGAAGCTTTCTTT. It is translated as CASSYQGRTEAFF.

The genes are TRBV4-3 and TRBJ2-1, with a possible D match to TRBD2 (6 bases). Trimming cost V 4 bases and J 0 bases, with 16 bases left between them. The germline V gene has CDR1 LGHNA and CDR2 YSLEER. The CDR3 extends over 17 amino acids. The CDR3 spells CASSPFGHGSSYNEQFF. The CDR3 coding sequence is TGCGCCAGCAGCCCCTTTGGTCACGGGAGCTCCTACAATGAGCAGTTCTTC.

The rearrangement links TRBV5-1 to TRBJ2-1; 7 bases line up with TRBD1. J was trimmed by 7 bases and V by 3 bases; bases with no gene match: 13. The CDR3 spans 16 residues. Per the germline V gene, CDR1 is SGHRS and CDR2 is YFSETQ. The CDR3 sequence is CASSSRTGVSGNEQFF. The CDR3 DNA reads as TGCGCCAGCAGCTCCCGGACAGGCGTGAGTGGGAATGAGCAGTTCTTC.

This clone has just a few counts. The gene calls are TRBV6-2 or TRBV6-3 and TRBJ2-2; TRBD1 agrees at 7 bases. The CDR3 runs 16 residues. Unmatched junction bases numbered 7, after V lost 5 bases and J lost 1 base. Germline lookup yields CDR1 MNHEY and CDR2 SVGEGT. In nucleotides, the CDR3 is TGTGCCAGCAGTCCCCGACAGGGTCGGAACACCGGGGAGCTGTTTTTT. This encodes CASSPRQGRNTGELFF.

CDR3 residues: CASSPPGQLGRETQYF. CDR3 bases: TGTGCCAGCTCACCGCCAGGACAGTTGGGGCGGGAGACCCAGTACTTC. The chain couples TRBV18 to TRBJ2-5; D may be TRBD1 (6 bases). The CDR3 runs 16 residues. Germline assignment: CDR1 KGHSH and CDR2 LQKENI. The V end was cut by 3 bases, the J end by 5 bases, with 19 bases between.

This clone was observed a few times. This chain links TRBV2 with TRBJ1-3; D uncertain. CDR3 length: 16 residues. V lost 3 bases and J 0 bases, leaving 12 bases between the germline ends. Germline-derived CDR1 and CDR2 are SNHLY and FYNNEI. The CDR3 loop is CASSERRLSSGNTIYF. As DNA, the CDR3 is TGTGCCAGCAGTGAGAGACGGCTCAGCTCTGGAAACACCATATATTTT.

V is TRBV11-2 and J is TRBJ1-5; D uncertain. Looked up from germline, CDR1 is SGHAT and CDR2 is FQNNGV. The CDR3 length is 12 residues. With 3 bases removed from V and 6 bases from J, the gap between germline ends came to 6 bases. The CDR3 loop is CASSFRVQPQHF. CDR3 nucleotides: TGTGCCAGCAGCTTCCGGGTTCAGCCCCAGCATTTT.

This chain joins TRBV15 and TRBJ2-7; D gene ambiguous. Trimming shortened V by 3 bases and J by 2 bases, and 8 bases separated the two germline ends. The germline gives CDR1 LNHNV, CDR2 YYDKDF (reference sequence). The length of the CDR3 is 13 residues. CDR3 DNA: TGTGCCACCAGCAGCTTCCCGACCTACGAGCAGTACGTC. It yields the protein CATSSFPTYEQYV.

In nucleotides, the CDR3 is TGTGCCAGCAGCTTAGTCCCAGGGGGGAATGAGCAGTTCTTC. Amino acid sequence: CASSLVPGGNEQFF. The chain recombines TRBV13 with TRBJ2-1, with D tentatively TRBD1 (7 bases). The CDR3 is 14 residues long. V shed 1 base and J shed 7 bases, with 11 bases lying between them. The V gene's germline CDR1 is PRHDT and CDR2 FYEKMQ (reference sequence).

The V gene is TRBV7-2, the J gene TRBJ2-3; TRBD2 matches 8 bases. CDR1 is SGHTA, CDR2 FQGNSA, per germline. CDR3 length: 17 amino acids. V lost 1 base and J lost 4; bases outside the gene matches: 10. This chain's CDR3 is CASSLVTLAGVSDTQYF. The CDR3 nucleotides are TGTGCCAGCAGCTTAGTTACTCTAGCGGGCGTGTCAGATACGCAGTATTTT.